This is a list of T cell receptor beta chains from one sample in a study of human T cells and chemical hapten exposure. In TCRdb, the RACE reads were re-called with MiXCR into one record per CDR3 protein. The sample holds 280,000 or so distinct CDR3 sequences; approximately 7.5% are singletons and the top ten take less than 1.5%. The source was whole blood, collected in connection with sensitization to the hapten diphenylcyclopropenone (DPC). These receptors came from a man aged 18 to 29 with alopecia areata. Some clones in this sample may be carry-over from other donors' samples. The CDR3 runs from the conserved cysteine through the conserved F or W.

14 TRBV10-3 CALKGAFSTDTQYF
14 TRBV5-1 CASSIGTGSYEQYF
20 TRBV27 CASSFHPPETGAYSNQPQHF
16 TRBV5-1 CASSPEWGIGTDTQYF
17 TRBV7-2 CASSQPGLAGSMETQYF
14 TRBV7-9 CASSLGARGLGYTF
17 TRBV12-3/TRBV12-4 CARSRDSVPLNQPPQHF
14 TRBV3-1 CASSQGRVSLAQHF
13 TRBV6-2/TRBV6-3 CASKAHLTGELFF
15 TRBV7-3 CASSLMGRAQETQYF
16 TRBV24-1 CATSDAGQGANQPQHF
15 TRBV4-1 CASSVVITPSGGYTF
15 TRBV3-1 CASSQDPGNPYEQYF
13 TRBV15 CATSNADSYEQYF
15 TRBV20-1 CSARPQLGRTDTQYF
12 TRBV7-6 CASSSYGNTIYF
16 TRBV12-3/TRBV12-4 CTSSFGQGGLNTEAFF
19 TRBV12-3/TRBV12-4 CATGKPTRDKVVWANVLTF
14 TRBV12-3/TRBV12-4 CASSFSGFNYGYTF
14 TRBV29-1 CSVEGGQVNNEQFF
14 TRBV7-2 CASSFRGPITEQFF
14 TRBV5-1 CASMPTGDTDTQYF
13 TRBV7-2 CASSFRGATEAFF
12 TRBV5-6 CASSWRSDEQFF
11 TRBV5-1 CASSGNTEAFF
14 TRBV5-1 CASSGDSFSGELFF
14 TRBV6-6 CASHWRGGTDTQYF
13 TRBV2 CASSGRGGNGYTF
13 TRBV10-3 CAIKFLEYDTQYF
16 TRBV12-3/TRBV12-4 CASRQQGLASQETQYF
13 TRBV29-1 CSVVRGVSYEQYF
13 TRBV29-1 CSVGGGSSYGYTF
12 TRBV7-2 CASSWGLADGNF
17 TRBV20-1 CSARELGRLGGGDEQFF
14 TRBV29-1 CSWDPGQGAYEQYF
14 TRBV7-9 CASTAAVRGEKLFF
17 TRBV7-2 CASSLGPPTGNNQPQHF
12 TRBV29-1 CSVTTGVLEQFF
15 TRBV10-1 CASSESVASRPEQYF
16 TRBV7-6 CASSPWEAGGADTQYF
13 TRBV6-1 CASSATGSAEAFF
13 TRBV29-1 CSGGDREYTEAFF
15 TRBV6-2/TRBV6-3 CASSPDRVVTGELFF
15 TRBV7-9 CASSLEVFGTDTQYF
16 TRBV29-1 CSARVPGRSTGQPQHF
11 TRBV4-3 CASSQGYTQYF
11 TRBV29-1 CSAGTEETQYF
16 TRBV12-3/TRBV12-4 CASRPDRLRWRVEAFF
14 TRBV4-3 CASSQVDRGEKLFF
16 TRBV7-9 CASSLGTGQRIMPQHF
13 TRBV12-3/TRBV12-4 CASSSGPSGPQHF
14 TRBV7-3 CASSLNRGLSEAFF
16 TRBV18 CASSPSESSYNSPLHF
14 TRBV5-1 CASSLVSLTYEQYF
14 TRBV7-2 CASSSTGARYEQYF
12 TRBV6-2/TRBV6-3 CASSRIEETQYF
14 TRBV12-3/TRBV12-4 CASSFISGRYGYTF